This TCR beta chain was identified in a study of CD8+ T cells in alopecia areata. Following RNA extraction, reverse transcription yielded cDNA that acted as the sequencing template. The repertoire was sequenced with immunoSEQ multiplex PCR; TCRdb's copy has only in-frame clones and lacks some. The sample has just over 150,000 clones; about three fifths are singletons. Between the trimmed V and J ends, which lost 5 bases and 4 bases, there was a span of 10 bases. CDR1 is SGHVS, CDR2 FQNEAQ, per germline. CDR3 length: 13 residues. Turning to this clone: Antigen unknown.

Study-level results: Tofacitinib delivered significant drops in scalp clonality and in expanded CD8+ clones among the top 100.

Noted treatment: oral pan-JAK inhibitor, 5-10 mg twice daily. The V gene is TRBV7-8, the J gene TRBJ2-3, with D unclear. This sequence originates from a human donor with alopecia areata. Material: CD4+ T cells sorted from blood, obtained at week 4, from a patient treated with tofacitinib. This CDR3 reads CASSRELADTQYF. The CDR3 DNA is TGTGCCAGCAGCCGAGAGCTAGCAGATACGCAGTATTTT.